What follows are 3 T cell receptor beta chains derived from one specimen sequenced in a study of spatial heterogeneity in lung cancer. The time point: sample taken at primary tumor resection. TCRdb processed the 5' RACE reads anew with MiXCR; each CDR3 protein has one entry. The sample has some 25,000 distinct CDR3 sequences, approximately 4.7% seen once. This specimen was PBMCs, taken at surgery. The receptors stem from a male donor with early-stage non-small cell lung cancer.

This clonotype occurred many times. V and J are TRBV12-3 or TRBV12-4 and TRBJ2-3, with no clear D. With 3 bases removed from V and 2 bases from J, the gap between germline ends came to 9 bases. The CDR3 is 14 amino acids. The CDR3 is CASSLGPFTDTQYF. The CDR3 DNA follows: TGTGCCAGCAGTTTGGGCCCTTTCACAGATACGCAGTATTTT.

Many counts were recorded for this clonotype. The J gene is TRBJ2-6, the V gene TRBV7-9; no reliable D call. This CDR3 contains 15 residues. Germline V CDR1 and CDR2: SEHNR, FQNEAQ (reference sequence). V shed 5 bases and J shed 0 bases, with 8 bases lying between them. The CDR3 sequence: CASSLLSSGANVLTF. The CDR3, as DNA: TGTGCCAGCAGCCTACTGAGCTCTGGGGCCAACGTCCTGACTTTC.

The chain couples TRBV7-8 to TRBJ1-1; 10 bases are shared with TRBD1. Germline assignment: CDR1 SGHVS and CDR2 FQNEAQ. The CDR3 extends over 16 amino acids. The V and J ends lost 5 bases and 1 base, in that order; junction bases with no gene match: 7. Here the CDR3 reads CASSLGQGGWNTEAFF. The CDR3 DNA is TGTGCCAGCAGCCTCGGACAGGGGGGATGGAACACTGAAGCTTTCTTT.